Here is one T cell receptor beta chain with its context. Its antigen is not identified. Investigators performed immunoSEQ version v3.0 at survey level. Only in-frame clones appear in the TCRdb table, and some are missing; sequencing was by immunoSEQ multiplex PCR. This table has around 26,000 clones, more than 75% appearing once. These data originate in a study of long-term antiretroviral therapy in people with HIV. Study-wide findings and caveats: Clonal populations expanded prior to ART predominated within the repertoire at all time points.

CDR1 and CDR2 (germline): KGHSH, LQKENI. V lost 0 bases and J lost 5, with 10 bases in between. The length of the CDR3 is 14 residues. At least two post-ART and at least one pre-ART PBMC sample were available for each donor. The receptor's source is a woman aged 40 to 49 with HIV. This chain uses TRBV18 with TRBJ2-5, with D unclear. Here the sequenced sample was unsorted PBMCs, taken 0.5 years after starting antiretroviral therapy. CDR3 bases: TGTGCCAGCTCACCACCGTTGAAGCTGGAGACCCAGTACTTC. This translates into CASSPPLKLETQYF.